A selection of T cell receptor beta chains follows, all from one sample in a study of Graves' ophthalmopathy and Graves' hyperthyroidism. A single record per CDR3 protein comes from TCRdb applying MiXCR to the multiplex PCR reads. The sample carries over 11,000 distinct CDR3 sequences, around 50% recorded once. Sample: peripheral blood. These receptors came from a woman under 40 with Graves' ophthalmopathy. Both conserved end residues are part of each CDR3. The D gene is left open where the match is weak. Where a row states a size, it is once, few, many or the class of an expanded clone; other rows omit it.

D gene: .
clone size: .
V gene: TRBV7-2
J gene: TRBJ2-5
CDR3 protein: CASSLNSIRETQYF
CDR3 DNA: TGTGCCAGCAGCTTAAACAGTATCCGGGAGACCCAGTACTTC

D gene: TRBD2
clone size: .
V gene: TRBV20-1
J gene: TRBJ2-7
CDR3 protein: CSASGTSSYEQYF
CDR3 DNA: TGCAGTGCTAGCGGGACTAGCTCCTACGAGCAGTACTTC

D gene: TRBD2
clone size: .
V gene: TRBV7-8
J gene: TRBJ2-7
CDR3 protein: CASSRGTSASYEQYF
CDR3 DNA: TGTGCCAGCAGCCGCGGGACTAGCGCTTCCTACGAGCAGTACTTC

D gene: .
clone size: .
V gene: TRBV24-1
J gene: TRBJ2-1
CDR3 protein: CATSDLQVSGLGNEQFF
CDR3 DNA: TGTGCCACCAGTGATTTGCAGGTGTCAGGATTAGGCAATGAGCAGTTCTTC

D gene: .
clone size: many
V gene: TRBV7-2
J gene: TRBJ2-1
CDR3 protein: CASSLENRDNEQFF
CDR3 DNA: TGTGCCAGCAGCTTAGAAAACAGAGACAATGAGCAGTTCTTC

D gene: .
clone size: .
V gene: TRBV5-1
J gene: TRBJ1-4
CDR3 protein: CASTIIQGEKLFF
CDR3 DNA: TGCGCCAGCACCATAATCCAAGGGGAAAAACTGTTTTTT

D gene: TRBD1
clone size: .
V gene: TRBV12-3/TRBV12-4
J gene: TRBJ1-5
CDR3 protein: CASSFHWTNEETGVHQPQHF
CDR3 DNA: TGTGCCAGCAGTTTTCATTGGACAAATGAAGAGACAGGGGTTCATCAGCCCCAGCATTTT

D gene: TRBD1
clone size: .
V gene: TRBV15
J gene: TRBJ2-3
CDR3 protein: CATSKNRGGTDTQYF
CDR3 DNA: TGTGCCACCAGCAAAAACAGGGGGGGCACAGATACGCAGTATTTT

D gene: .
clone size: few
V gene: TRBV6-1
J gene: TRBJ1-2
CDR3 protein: CASSVDSLYGYTF
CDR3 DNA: TGTGCCAGCAGTGTCGACAGTCTCTATGGCTACACCTTC

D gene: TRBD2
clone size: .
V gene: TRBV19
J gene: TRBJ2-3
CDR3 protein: CASRGLAGETDTQYF
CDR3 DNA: TGTGCCAGTAGAGGACTAGCGGGAGAGACAGATACGCAGTATTTT

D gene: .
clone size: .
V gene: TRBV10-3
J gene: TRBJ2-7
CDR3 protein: CAISDRELYEQYF
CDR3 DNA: TGTGCCATCAGTGATAGAGAACTGTACGAGCAGTACTTC

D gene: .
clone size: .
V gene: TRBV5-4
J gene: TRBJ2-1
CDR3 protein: CASSQQAGSYNEQFF
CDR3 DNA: TGTGCCAGCAGCCAGCAGGCAGGGAGTTACAATGAGCAGTTCTTC

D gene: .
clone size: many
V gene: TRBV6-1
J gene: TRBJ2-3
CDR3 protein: CASSESQGRGSDTQYF
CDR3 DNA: TGTGCCAGCAGTGAATCACAGGGGAGGGGATCAGATACGCAGTATTTT

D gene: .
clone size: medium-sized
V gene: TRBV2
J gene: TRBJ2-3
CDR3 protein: CASTRADTQYF
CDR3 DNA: TGTGCCAGCACCAGGGCAGATACGCAGTATTTT

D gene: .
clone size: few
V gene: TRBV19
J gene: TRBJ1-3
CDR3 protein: CASSMGREDTIYF
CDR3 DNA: TGTGCCAGTAGTATGGGCAGAGAGGACACCATATATTTT

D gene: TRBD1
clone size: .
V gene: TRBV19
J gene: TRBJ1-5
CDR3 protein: CASLDRDNQPQHF
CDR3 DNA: TGTGCCAGTCTTGACAGGGATAATCAGCCCCAGCATTTT

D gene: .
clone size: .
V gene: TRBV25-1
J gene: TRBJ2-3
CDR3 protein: CASSVSGDTQYF
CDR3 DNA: TGTGCCAGCAGTGTCTCAGGCGATACGCAGTATTTT

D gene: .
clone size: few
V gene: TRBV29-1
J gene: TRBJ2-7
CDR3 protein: CSVRGLSSSYEQYF
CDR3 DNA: TGCAGCGTCCGCGGACTATCTAGCTCCTACGAGCAGTACTTC

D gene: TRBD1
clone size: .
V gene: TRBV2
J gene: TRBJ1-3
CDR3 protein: CASRGTVSGNTIYF
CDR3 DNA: TGTGCCAGCAGGGGGACAGTCAGTGGAAACACCATATATTTT

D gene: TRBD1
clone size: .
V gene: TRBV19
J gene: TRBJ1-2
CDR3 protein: CASSTTGNYGYTF
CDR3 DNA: TGTGCCAGTAGTACGACAGGGAACTATGGCTACACCTTC

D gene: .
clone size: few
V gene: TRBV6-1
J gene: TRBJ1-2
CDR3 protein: CASTPSGANGYTF
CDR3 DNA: TGTGCCAGCACGCCGTCCGGGGCGAACGGCTACACCTTC

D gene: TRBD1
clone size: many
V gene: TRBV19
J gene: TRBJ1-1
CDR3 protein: CASTGTDMNTEAFF
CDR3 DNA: TGTGCCAGTACGGGGACAGACATGAACACTGAAGCTTTCTTT

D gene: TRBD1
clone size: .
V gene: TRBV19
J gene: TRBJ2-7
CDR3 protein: CASGAGGAYEQYF
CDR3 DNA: TGTGCCAGTGGGGCAGGGGGAGCCTACGAGCAGTACTTC

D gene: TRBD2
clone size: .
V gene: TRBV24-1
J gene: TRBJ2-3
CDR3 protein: CATSELTGGRADTQYF
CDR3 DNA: TGTGCCACCAGTGAACTGACGGGGGGAAGAGCAGATACGCAGTATTTT

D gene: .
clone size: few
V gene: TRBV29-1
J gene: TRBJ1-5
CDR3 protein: CSVRDNYNQPQHF
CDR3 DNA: TGCAGCGTCCGGGACAACTACAATCAGCCCCAGCATTTT

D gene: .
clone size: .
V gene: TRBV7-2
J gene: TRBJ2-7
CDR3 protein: CASHQRQSHEQYF
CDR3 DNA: TGTGCCAGCCATCAGAGACAGTCCCACGAGCAGTACTTC

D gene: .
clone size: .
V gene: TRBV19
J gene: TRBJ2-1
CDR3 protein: CASSISGTREDEQFF
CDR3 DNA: TGTGCCAGTAGTATAAGTGGGACAAGAGAGGATGAGCAGTTCTTC

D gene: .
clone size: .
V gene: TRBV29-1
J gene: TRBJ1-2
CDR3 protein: CSVGGDVYGYTF
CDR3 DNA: TGCAGCGTTGGGGGGGATGTCTATGGCTACACCTTC

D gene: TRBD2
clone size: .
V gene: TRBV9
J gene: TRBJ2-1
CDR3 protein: CASSLVLAGVEQFF
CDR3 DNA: TGTGCCAGCAGCCTCGTGTTAGCGGGAGTCGAGCAGTTCTTC

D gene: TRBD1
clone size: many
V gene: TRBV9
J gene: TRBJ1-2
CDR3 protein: CASSATGNYGYTF
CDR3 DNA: TGTGCCAGCAGCGCGACAGGGAACTATGGCTACACCTTC

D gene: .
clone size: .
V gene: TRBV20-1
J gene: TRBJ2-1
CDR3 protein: CSARVSPSSYNDQFF
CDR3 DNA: TGCAGTGCTAGGGTCAGTCCGAGCTCCTACAATGATCAGTTCTTC

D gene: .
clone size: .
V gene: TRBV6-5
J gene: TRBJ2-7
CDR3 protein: CASSYRSQGTSSYEQYF
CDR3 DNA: TGTGCCAGCAGTTACCGATCTCAGGGGACCAGCTCCTACGAGCAGTACTTC

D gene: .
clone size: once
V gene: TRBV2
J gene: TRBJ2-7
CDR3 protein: CASSETQGGTVRDPYEQYF
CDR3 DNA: TGTGCCAGCAGTGAAACGCAGGGCGGAACTGTTCGGGATCCCTACGAGCAGTACTTC

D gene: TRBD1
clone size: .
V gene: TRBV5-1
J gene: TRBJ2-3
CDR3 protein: CASSPDRGTDTQYF
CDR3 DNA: TGCGCCAGCAGCCCCGACAGGGGCACAGATACGCAGTATTTT

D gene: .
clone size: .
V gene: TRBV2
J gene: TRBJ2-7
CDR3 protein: CASRRELLYEQYF
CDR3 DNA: TGTGCCAGCAGACGGGAGCTTCTCTACGAGCAGTACTTC

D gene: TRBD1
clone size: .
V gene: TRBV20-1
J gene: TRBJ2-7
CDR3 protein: CSDREQGAYEQYF
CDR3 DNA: TGCAGTGATAGAGAACAGGGGGCCTACGAGCAGTACTTC

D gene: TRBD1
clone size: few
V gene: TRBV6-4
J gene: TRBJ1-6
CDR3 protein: CASPRDSNSPLHF
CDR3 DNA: TGTGCCAGCCCCCGGGACAGTAATTCACCCCTCCACTTT

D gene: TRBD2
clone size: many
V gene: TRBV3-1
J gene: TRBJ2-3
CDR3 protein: CASSQDRGGRAYF
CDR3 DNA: TGTGCCAGCAGCCAAGATCGCGGCGGGAGAGCGTATTTT

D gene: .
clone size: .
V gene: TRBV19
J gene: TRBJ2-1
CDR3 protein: CASSPGTTSSYDEQFF
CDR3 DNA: TGTGCCAGTAGTCCCGGGACAACTAGCTCCTACGATGAGCAGTTCTTC

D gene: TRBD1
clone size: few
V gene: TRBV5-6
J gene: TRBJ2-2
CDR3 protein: CASSLTRGLVGELFF
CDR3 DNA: TGTGCCAGCAGCTTGACCAGGGGGCTTGTCGGGGAGCTGTTTTTT

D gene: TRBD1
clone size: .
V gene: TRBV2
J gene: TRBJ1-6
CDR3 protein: CASRPLTGENSPLHF
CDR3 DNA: TGTGCCAGCAGACCGTTGACAGGGGAAAATTCACCCCTCCACTTT

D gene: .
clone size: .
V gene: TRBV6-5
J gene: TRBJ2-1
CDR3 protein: CASRAQEAYNEQFF
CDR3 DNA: TGTGCCAGCAGGGCCCAGGAGGCCTACAATGAGCAGTTCTTC

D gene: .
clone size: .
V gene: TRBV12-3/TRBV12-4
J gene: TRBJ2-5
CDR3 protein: CASSSWATQYF
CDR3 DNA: TGTGCCAGCAGTTCTTGGGCGACCCAGTACTTC

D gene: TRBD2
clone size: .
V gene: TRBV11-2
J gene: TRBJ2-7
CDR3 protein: CASSLTTSESLGEQYF
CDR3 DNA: TGTGCCAGCAGCCTAACGACTAGCGAGAGTTTGGGCGAGCAGTACTTC

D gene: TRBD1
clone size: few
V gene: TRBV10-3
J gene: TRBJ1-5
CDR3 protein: CAISDREQGAYEQPQHF
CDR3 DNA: TGTGCCATCAGTGATAGAGAACAGGGGGCCTACGAGCAGCCCCAGCATTTT

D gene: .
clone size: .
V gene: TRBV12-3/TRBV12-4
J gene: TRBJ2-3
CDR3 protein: CASSSQLSGSSTDTQYF
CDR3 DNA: TGTGCCAGCAGTTCCCAACTTAGCGGATCTAGCACAGATACGCAGTATTTT

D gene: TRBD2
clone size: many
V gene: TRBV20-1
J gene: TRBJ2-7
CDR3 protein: CSAKGTSEYEQYF
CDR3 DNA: TGCAGTGCTAAGGGGACTAGCGAATACGAGCAGTACTTC

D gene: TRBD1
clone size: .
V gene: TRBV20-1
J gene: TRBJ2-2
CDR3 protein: CSALYGTGHYTGELLF
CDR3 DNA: TGCAGTGCTCTCTACGGGACAGGGCATTACACCGGGGAGCTGCTTTTT

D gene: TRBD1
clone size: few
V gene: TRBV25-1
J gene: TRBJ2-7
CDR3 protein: CASSEKPGQGWSSYEQYF
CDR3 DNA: TGTGCCAGCAGTGAGAAACCGGGACAGGGATGGAGCTCCTACGAGCAGTACTTC